The 21 T cell receptor beta chains in this list originate from one sample, sequenced in a study of beta chain features in type 1 diabetes. What was sequenced were expressed TCRB transcripts, since all of the isolated RNA had been reverse transcribed. This table comes from immunoSEQ multiplex PCR, and its TCRdb copy is limited to in-frame clones, with some not included. The top ten clones hold approximately 0.038% of a sample with roughly 450,000 clones, around 14% of them seen once. The source material was naive CD4+ T cells from blood. These receptors all stem from a man aged 25-45 years in good health.

The chain is built from TRBV10-3 and TRBJ1-1; weak D call: TRBD1 (6 bases). Trimming left V 4 bases short and J 5 bases short, with 8 bases between. CDR3 length: 12 amino acids. Germline CDR1 ENHRY, CDR2 SYGVKD. The CDR3 region is CAISGRGTEAFF. The DNA of the CDR3 is TGTGCCATCAGTGGGAGGGGGACTGAAGCTTTCTTT.

With respect to this clone: In the same sample, other DNA sequences code for this CDR3. The rearrangement uses TRBV5-4 and TRBJ2-1; D gene uncertain. The CDR3 is 15 residues long. V lost 2 bases and J lost 0, with 9 bases in between. CDR1 and CDR2 (germline): SGHNT, YYREEE (reference sequence). CDR3 in DNA: TGTGCCAGCAGCTTACCAGATAGCTCCTACAATGAGCAGTTCTTC. It is translated as CASSLPDSSYNEQFF.

The CDR3 here is CASSEPGKNIQYF. The CDR3 DNA reads TGTGCCAGCAGTGAACCGGGCAAAAACATTCAGTACTTC. J is TRBJ2-4 and V is TRBV6-1; D is ambiguous. V was trimmed by 2 bases and J by 3 bases, leaving 5 bases between them. Germline V gene lookup returns CDR1 MNHNS and CDR2 SASEGT. The CDR3 is 13 amino acids.

This rearrangement joins TRBV23-1 to TRBJ2-7; weak D call: TRBD2 (5 bases). TRBV23-1 is an ORF for which the function is uncertain. The ends were cut back, 8 bases at V and 2 bases at J, with 10 bases in the middle. The CDR3 is 12 residues long. The CDR3 loop reads CASFGEPYEQYV. Written as DNA, the CDR3 is TGCGCCAGCTTTGGGGAGCCCTACGAGCAGTACGTC.

This clone occurred a few times. The chain employs TRBV5-1 and TRBJ2-3, with D uncertain. The CDR3 loop spans 14 amino acids. CDR1 is SGHRS, CDR2 YFSETQ, per germline. The V end was cut by 0 bases, the J end by 2 bases, with 7 bases between. The DNA for the CDR3 is TGCGCCAGCAGCTTGGAGGGTTACACAGATACGCAGTATTTT. Translated, it gives CASSLEGYTDTQYF.

This clone has only a few counts. V is TRBV5-4 and J is TRBJ2-1; no clear D gene. Trimming shortened V by 6 bases and J by 0 bases, and 22 bases separated the two germline ends. The CDR3 has 18 residues. The germline V gene encodes CDR1 SGHNT and CDR2 YYREEE (reference sequence). CDR3 amino acids: CASTLMTSPRSSYNEQFF. As DNA, the CDR3 is TGTGCCAGCACCCTGATGACCAGTCCAAGAAGCTCCTACAATGAGCAGTTCTTC.

The rearrangement uses TRBV10-3 and TRBJ1-1; possible D gene TRBD1, 5 bases. V lost 7 bases and J lost 4, with 19 bases in between. Germline CDR1 is ENHRY and CDR2 is SYGVKD. CDR3 length: 15 residues. The CDR3: CAIKAGRASSTEAFF. For the CDR3, the DNA is TGTGCCATCAAGGCAGGGCGGGCTTCGAGCACTGAAGCTTTCTTT.

The rearrangement joins TRBV9 to TRBJ2-2; D gene ambiguous. In germline, CDR1 is SGDLS, CDR2 YYNGEE. The CDR3 is 15 amino acids. V lost 0 bases to trimming and J lost 0 bases, with 6 bases between them. Here the CDR3 reads CASSVELTNTGELFF. CDR3 nucleotides: TGTGCCAGCAGCGTAGAACTGACGAACACCGGGGAGCTGTTTTTT.

The chain is built from TRBV10-3 and TRBJ2-1; 7 nucleotides align to TRBD1. V was clipped by 7 bases and J by 2 bases; unmatched bases: 5. Germline CDR1 is ENHRY and CDR2 is SYGVKD. This CDR3 is built from 14 residues. The chain's CDR3 is CAIKPGQPYNEQFF. Written as DNA, the CDR3 is TGTGCCATCAAACCGGGACAGCCCTACAATGAGCAGTTCTTC.

In its sample, this clone was seen a few times. This chain connects TRBV12-5 to TRBJ2-1, with 9 bases matching TRBD2. With 5 bases clipped from V and 5 bases from J, the junction kept 10 bases outside the gene matches. Germline CDR1 and CDR2: LGHNT and FRNRAP. The CDR3 spans 16 residues. The CDR3 spells CASGPTTSGLNNEQFF. CDR3 nucleotide sequence: TGTGCTAGTGGTCCAACGACTAGCGGCCTAAACAATGAGCAGTTCTTC.

The chain combines TRBV29-1 with TRBJ1-4, with D perhaps matching TRBD1 (5 bases). The CDR3 runs to 14 residues. V shed 7 bases and J shed 4 bases, with 16 bases lying between them. Germline values: CDR1 SQVTM, CDR2 ANQGSEA. The CDR3 DNA reads as TGCAGCGCCCGAACCGGGACCCTTAATGAAAAACTGTTTTTT. This sequence encodes CSARTGTLNEKLFF.

Points on this clone: At one boundary the junction diverges from the germline segment, which might be a read error. The chain is built from TRBV4-3 and TRBJ1-2, with D possibly matching TRBD1 (6 bases). Germline CDR1 LGHNA, CDR2 YSLEER. The CDR3 consists of 16 residues. The CDR3 reads CAISQVPVGTPYGYTF. CDR3 sequence (DNA): TGCGCCATCAGCCAAGTCCCGGTCGGGACACCCTATGGCTACACCTTC.

This clone was picked up a small number of times. V and J are TRBV18 and TRBJ1-5; D is possibly TRBD1 (6 bases). The germline gives CDR1 KGHSH, CDR2 LQKENI. The V end was cut by 3 bases, the J end by 6 bases, with 15 bases between. This CDR3 has 15 residues. CDR3 in DNA: TGTGCCAGCTCACCTCAAGGGGGGGATGGTCAGCCCCAGCATTTT. Encoded protein: CASSPQGGDGQPQHF.

This clone was observed a few times. The chain links TRBV7-3 to TRBJ2-1; 8 nucleotides match TRBD2. The CDR3 loop spans 15 amino acids. The junction had 8 bases not matched to a gene; V was cut back by 5 bases and J by 5 bases. Germline CDR1 SGHTA, CDR2 FQGTGA. DNA for the CDR3: TGTGCCAGCAGCCCATCTAGCGGGCAGCACAATGAGCAGTTCTTC. It specifies CASSPSSGQHNEQFF. Full variable domain (outside the CDR3, taken from reference TRBV7-3 and TRBJ2-1): GAGVSQTPSNKVTEKGKYVELRCDPISGHTALYWYRQSLGQGPEFLIYFQGTGAADDSGLPNDRFFAVRPEGSVSTLKIQRTERGDSAVYLCASSPSSGQHNEQFFGPGTRLTVL.

A few counts support this clone. The chain is built from TRBV11-3 and TRBJ2-5; D might be TRBD2 (5 bases). Germline CDR1 and CDR2: SGHNT and YENEEA. The CDR3 is made up of 15 amino acids. The ends were cut back, 8 bases at V and 4 bases at J, with 20 bases in the middle. The CDR3 nucleotides are TGTGCCAGCCCCTCGGGGTCCCCTTGGCGAGAGACCCAGTACTTC. This sequence encodes CASPSGSPWRETQYF.

In this sample, this clone turned up a few times. This chain links TRBV25-1 with TRBJ1-2; the D is unclear. This CDR3 is 13 amino acids long. CDR1 is MGHDK and CDR2 is SYGVNS in the germline V gene. V was pared by 6 bases and J by 0 bases, with 8 bases between. The CDR3 sequence: CASSHSTNYGYTF. In DNA, the CDR3 is TGTGCCAGCAGCCACTCTACTAACTATGGCTACACCTTC.

This clone was observed a handful of times. The V call is TRBV29-1, the J call TRBJ1-1, with 8 nucleotides matching TRBD1. Germline V gene lookup returns CDR1 SQVTM and CDR2 ANQGSEA. The junction had 6 bases not matched to a gene; V was cut back by 4 bases and J by 11 bases. This CDR3 contains 11 residues. Here the CDR3 DNA reads TGCAGCGTTGGGGACAGGTTGACGGCTTTCTTT. This codes for CSVGDRLTAFF.

A few counts support this clone. The V gene is TRBV6-5, the J gene TRBJ2-7; 7 bases align to TRBD2. V shed 8 bases, J shed 4 bases, and the junction held 2 bases outside the gene matches. The CDR3 runs 11 residues. Germline V CDR1 and CDR2: MNHEY, SVGAGI. The CDR3 DNA reads as TGTGCCAGCTCAGCGGGGTACGAGCAGTACTTC. This encodes CASSAGYEQYF.

The V call is TRBV9, the J call TRBJ2-5; D not resolved. CDR1 is SGDLS and CDR2 is YYNGEE in the germline V gene. The CDR3 extends over 13 amino acids. V gave up 0 bases and J gave up 4 bases, with 7 bases separating them. CDR3 in amino acids: CASSVAARETQYF. In DNA form, the CDR3 reads TGTGCCAGCAGCGTAGCCGCCCGAGAGACCCAGTACTTC.

V gene TRBV2 combines with J gene TRBJ2-2; D unclear. Per the germline V gene, CDR1 is SNHLY and CDR2 is FYNNEI. The CDR3 extends over 12 amino acids. V was clipped by 3 bases and J by 9 bases, with 8 bases between them. CDR3 coding DNA: TGTGCCAGCAGTGATGGCGGCCGGGAGCTGTTTTTT. This translates into CASSDGGRELFF.

V and J are TRBV5-6 and TRBJ2-3, with 8 bases matching TRBD2. This CDR3 is 15 amino acids long. V was pared by 5 bases and J by 2 bases, with 7 bases of the junction left unmatched. Germline CDR1 SGHDT, CDR2 YYEEEE. Here the CDR3 DNA reads TGTGCCAGCAGGTTTAGCGGGAATGCCACAGATACGCAGTATTTT. Its protein is CASRFSGNATDTQYF.